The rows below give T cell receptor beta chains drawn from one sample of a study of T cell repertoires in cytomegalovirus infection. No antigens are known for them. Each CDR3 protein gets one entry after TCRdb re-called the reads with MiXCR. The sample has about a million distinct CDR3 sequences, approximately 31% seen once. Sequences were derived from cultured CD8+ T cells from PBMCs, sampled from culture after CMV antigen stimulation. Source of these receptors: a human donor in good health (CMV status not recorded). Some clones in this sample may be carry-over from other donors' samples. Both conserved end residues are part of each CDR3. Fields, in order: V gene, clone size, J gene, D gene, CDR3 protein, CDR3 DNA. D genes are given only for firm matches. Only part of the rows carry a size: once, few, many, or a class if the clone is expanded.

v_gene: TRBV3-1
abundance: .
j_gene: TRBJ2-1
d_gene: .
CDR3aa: CASSQVQHGWDNEQFF
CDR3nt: TGTGCCAGCAGCCAAGTTCAGCACGGGTGGGACAATGAGCAGTTCTTC

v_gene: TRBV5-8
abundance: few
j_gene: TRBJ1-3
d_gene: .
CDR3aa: CASSFWGGIGNTIYF
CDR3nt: TGTGCCAGCAGCTTTTGGGGTGGTATTGGAAACACCATATATTTT

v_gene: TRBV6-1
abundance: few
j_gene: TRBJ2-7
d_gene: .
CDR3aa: CASSDPMILEQYF
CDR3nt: TGTGCCAGCAGTGATCCGATGATTTTGGAGCAGTACTTC

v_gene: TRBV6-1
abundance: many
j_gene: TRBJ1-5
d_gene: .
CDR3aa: CASSERGSNQPQHF
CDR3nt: TGTGCCAGCAGTGAAAGGGGGAGCAATCAGCCCCAGCATTTT

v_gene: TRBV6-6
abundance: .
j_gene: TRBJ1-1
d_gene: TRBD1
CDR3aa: CASSYSRDRRHGTEAFF
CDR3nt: TGTGCCAGCAGTTACTCGCGGGACAGGAGACATGGCACTGAAGCTTTCTTT

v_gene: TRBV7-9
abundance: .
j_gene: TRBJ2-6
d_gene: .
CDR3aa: CASSQRPSGANVLTF
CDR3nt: TGTGCCAGCAGCCAAAGGCCCTCTGGGGCCAACGTCCTGACTTTC

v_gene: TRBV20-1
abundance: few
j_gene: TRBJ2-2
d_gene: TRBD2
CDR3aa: CSARGQRDYIQGVTGELFF
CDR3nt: TGCAGTGCTAGAGGGCAACGGGACTATATTCAAGGGGTCACCGGGGAGCTGTTTTTT

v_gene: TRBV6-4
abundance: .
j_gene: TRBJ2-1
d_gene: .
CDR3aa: CASSDSRGLNEQFF
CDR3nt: TGTGCCAGCAGTGACTCTAGGGGATTAAATGAGCAGTTCTTC

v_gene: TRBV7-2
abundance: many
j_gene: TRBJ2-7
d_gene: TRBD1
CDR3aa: CASSLWGRGYEQYF
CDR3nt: TGTGCCAGCAGCTTATGGGGCAGGGGGTACGAGCAGTACTTC

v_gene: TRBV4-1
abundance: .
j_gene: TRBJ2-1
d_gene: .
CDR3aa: CASSQDSRVGQFF
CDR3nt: TGCGCCAGCAGCCAAGATTCCAGGGTGGGGCAGTTCTTC

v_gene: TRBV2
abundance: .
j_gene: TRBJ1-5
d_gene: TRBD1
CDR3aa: CASSPGTGYRQPQHF
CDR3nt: TGTGCCAGCAGTCCCGGGACAGGGTATCGTCAGCCCCAGCATTTT

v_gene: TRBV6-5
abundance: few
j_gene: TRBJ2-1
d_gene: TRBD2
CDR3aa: CASSYRTSGAYNEQFF
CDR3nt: TGTGCCAGCAGTTACCGGACTAGCGGGGCCTACAATGAGCAGTTCTTC

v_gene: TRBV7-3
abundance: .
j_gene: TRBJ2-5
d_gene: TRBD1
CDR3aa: CASSINRGQQETQYF
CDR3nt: TGTGCCAGCAGCATAAACAGGGGGCAGCAAGAGACCCAGTACTTC

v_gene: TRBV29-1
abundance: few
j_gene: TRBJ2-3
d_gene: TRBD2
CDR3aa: CSVELAGGMPDTQYF
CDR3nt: TGCAGCGTTGAGCTAGCGGGGGGTATGCCAGATACGCAGTATTTT

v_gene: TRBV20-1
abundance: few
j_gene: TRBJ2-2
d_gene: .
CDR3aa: CSAREMRLANTGELFF
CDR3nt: TGCAGTGCTAGAGAGATGAGACTAGCGAACACCGGGGAGCTGTTTTTT

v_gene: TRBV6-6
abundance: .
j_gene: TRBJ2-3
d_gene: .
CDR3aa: CASNERDTQYF
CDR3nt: TGTGCCAGCAACGAGAGGGATACGCAGTATTTT

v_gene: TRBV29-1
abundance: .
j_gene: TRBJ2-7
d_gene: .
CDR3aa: CSAKGSEQYF
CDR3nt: TGCAGCGCGAAGGGGTCCGAGCAGTACTTC